This T cell receptor beta chain was identified during a study of T cell responses to AZD1222 COVID-19 vaccine (dated by TCRdb to about 2021). Background for the entire study: TCR sequencing covered approximately 230 trial participants: around 210 given two doses of AZD1222 and approximately 26 given two doses of MenACWY control vaccine. Trial participants were enrolled by age into 18-55, 56-69 and 70-plus year subgroups, with around 150, 28 and 57 TCR-sequenced participants respectively. Study-wide findings and limitations: Reportedly, close to half of the unique spike-specific TCRs recognized epitopes lying outside the regions that are mutated in the B.1.351 and B.1.1.7 variants. CD4 TCRs associated with the vaccine covered the entire spike protein, and the dominant responses were in regions 160-218 and 743-854. In the small 56-69-year group, the increase in depth fell short of significance, most likely because of low power. Spike-specific TCR breadth and depth rose significantly after two AZD1222 doses compared with day 0 and with MenACWY recipients. Participants were mostly white British, with more females than males. The authors suggested clonal diversity may have been underestimated. Conclusions about previously exposed vaccinees are limited because only six or seven AZD1222 recipients were SARS-CoV-2 seropositive at baseline. Because no samples from the day 14 peak response were available, repertoires could be characterized only after the peak T cell response.

Points on this clone: Its specific antigen is unknown. Within one base of it there is no much larger clone, and no base qualities were kept.

Reading from cysteine to phenylalanine, the CDR3 counts 14 amino acids. Only the CDR3 region is kept as DNA, spanning 42 bases read in frame from base 1. V and J are trimmed by 4 bases and 4 bases, and the gene matches miss 6 bases of the junction. Per the germline V gene (reference sequence), LNHDA is the CDR1 and SQIVND is the CDR2. The CDR3 regions of human TCRbeta chains were subjected to immunosequencing. The original pipeline was this. Repertoire TCRs were checked for matches against a reference library of SARS-CoV-2-specific TCRs that had been generated using the MIRA antigen-specificity platform. Breadth was defined as the fraction of unique TCRs that were SARS-CoV-2-associated. Depth was defined as the fraction of total T cells that were SARS-CoV-2-associated. Using the MIRA data, each spike-specific TCR was assigned both to the spike region to which the TCR was reactive and to a CD4 or CD8 class. Log10-transformed breadth and depth values were compared by one-way ANOVA with Sidak's multiple comparisons tests. TCRdb limited this immuneACCESS table to in-frame rearrangements with V and J called. A share of clones is missing; checked studies link under half to unresolved V genes, and the rest is unexplained. For V, J and clone size, that table is used; D and trimming come from the DNA. The sample has around 64,000 clones on record, about 80% of them singletons. The ten largest clones represent about 6.3% of the sample.

The time point label here, explained by the study, means: about 28 days (+/-7) after the second vaccine dose. AZD1222 recipients given second doses at about 4 weeks or at about 12 weeks were pooled, since spike-specific TCR depth and breadth were not found to differ between the two schedules. Samples from vaccinated people were obtained from the UK trials COV001 and COV002, which included a single-blind randomized controlled phase 2/3 trial of AZD1222 (ChAdOx1 nCoV-19) in healthy adults. Trial participant PBMC samples were collected at day 0 and day 28 after the second dose for TCRbeta chain sequencing.

This material consisted of peripheral blood, taken 28 days after the second AZD1222 dose. The receptor chain draws on TRBV19 and TRBJ1-2; 7 bases in the junction line up with TRBD1. The TCR sequence derives from an adult who received the AZD1222 COVID-19 vaccine. The base sequence is TGTGCCAGTAGTACAGGGGGGATCAGCTATGGCTACACCTTC. Its protein product is CASSTGGISYGYTF.